This record looks at one TCR beta chain sequence and its context. The antigen is undetermined. Only in-frame clones appear in the TCRdb table, and some are missing; sequencing was by immunoSEQ multiplex PCR. The profile shows 88,000 or so clones, approximately 85% of them singletons. Time point meaning: week 23, last vaccination. The content of each vaccine dose was 300 ug of mutant IDH1 20-mer peptide, and topical imiquimod accompanied it. This record comes from a study of a mutant IDH1 vaccine in newly diagnosed glioma. V was pared by 6 bases and J by 11 bases, with 7 bases of the junction left unmatched. The CDR3 runs 13 residues. CDR1 MNHNY and CDR2 SVGAGI come from the germline V gene (reference sequence). Regarding the study as a whole: Pseudoprogression appeared independent of alterations in top peripheral clonotypes.

The material was PBMCs, obtained from a glioma patient whose treatment included an IDH1 peptide vaccine. The gene calls are TRBV6-6 and TRBJ2-1; TRBD2 aligns across 10 bases. The receptor comes from a young man with glioma. Some clones in this sample may be carry-over from other donors' samples. The CDR3 protein is CASSPTSGVQQFF. The CDR3 DNA reads as TGTGCCAGCAGCCCAACTAGCGGGGTACAGCAGTTCTTC.